Sequencing of this T cell receptor (beta chain) was carried out in a study of T cell changes during pregnancy in multiple sclerosis. Sequencing used immunoSEQ multiplex PCR; TCRdb keeps in-frame clones, though not all of them. The data contain some 71,000 clones, under 95% of them singletons. The clonotype originates from a female donor with multiple sclerosis, enrolled in a pregnancy study. This specimen consisted of peripheral blood, obtained after pregnancy.

The CDR3 DNA is TGTGCCAGCAGCTTGGTCCCACGGGGGGTGAACACTGAAGCTTTCTTT. Protein sequence: CASSLVPRGVNTEAFF. This chain links TRBV7-2 with TRBJ1-1, with a possible D match to TRBD1 (5 bases). Germline-derived CDR1 and CDR2 are SGHTA and FQGNSA. The CDR3 has 16 residues. The V gene lost 3 bases and the J gene lost 0 bases, with 14 bases spanning the gap.